The 32 T cell receptor beta chains reported below all come from one sample, sequenced in a study of response to subunit inactivated influenza vaccine. TCRdb redid the calling of the RT-PCR reads with MiXCR, one entry per CDR3 protein. This sample yields just over 300,000 distinct CDR3 sequences, of which roughly 20% are seen a single time; about a tenth belongs to the top ten. The starting material was PBMCs from blood, obtained about 20 months after vaccination. The receptors here all came from a man between 50 and 69 years old who received an inactivated influenza vaccine.

This clonotype was seen only a few times. This chain connects TRBV6-5 to TRBJ1-6; no firm D call. The CDR3 is 15 amino acids. V was cut by 0 bases and J by 5 bases, with 8 bases left in between. Germline CDR1 MNHEY, CDR2 SVGAGI. CDR3 in DNA: TGTGCCAGCAGTTACTCGAGCAGGAATAATTCACCCCTCCACTTT. Amino acids: CASSYSSRNNSPLHF.

Ten or more counts support this clonotype. V gene TRBV2 combines with J gene TRBJ1-2, with 8 bases matching TRBD1. Germline values: CDR1 SNHLY, CDR2 FYNNEI. The CDR3 contains 17 residues. The V gene end was trimmed by 7 bases and the J gene end by 6 bases; junction bases not matched to a gene: 19. The CDR3, as DNA: TGTGCCAGCAAGGGGGGCCCACAGGGGGTTAGGTTTCATGGCTACACCTTC. Translating gives CASKGGPQGVRFHGYTF. Using reference TRBV2 and TRBJ1-2 for the parts outside the CDR3, the full variable domain is EPEVTQTPSHQVTQMGQEVILRCVPISNHLYFYWYRQILGQKVEFLVSFYNNEISEKSEIFDDQFSVERPDGSNFTLKIRSTKLEDSAMYFCASKGGPQGVRFHGYTFGSGTRLTVV.

This CDR3 reads CASSLALWGLSYTF. CDR3 coding DNA: TGTGCCAGCAGCTTGGCCCTTTGGGGGTTAAGCTACACCTTC. The rearrangement links TRBV5-4 to TRBJ1-2; tentative D call: TRBD1 (5 bases). The germline V gene has CDR1 SGHNT and CDR2 YYREEE (reference sequence). V shed 0 bases and J shed 9 bases, with 15 bases lying between them. The CDR3 has 14 amino acids.

This clonotype came up a few times. Being one base from a much bigger clone, this may be a read error. The chain links TRBV7-6 to TRBJ1-1; 7 nucleotides match TRBD1. This CDR3 is built from 16 residues. The germline CDR1 and CDR2 sequences are SGHVS and FNYEAQ. With 4 bases clipped from V and 6 bases from J, the junction kept 14 bases outside the gene matches. CDR3 region: CASSSGPAIQGSEAFF. CDR3 nucleotides: TGTGCCAGCAGCTCAGGGCCCGCTATACAGGGGTCTGAAGCTTTCTTT.

This clonotype was found a few times. V and J are TRBV12-3 or TRBV12-4 and TRBJ2-1, with D possibly called TRBD1 or TRBD2 (5 bases each). The CDR3 length is 13 residues. Trimming took 5 bases from V and 5 from J, leaving 10 bases between them. The CDR3, as DNA: TGTGCCAGCAGTCCTGGGACCCACAATGAGCAGTTCTTC. Protein: CASSPGTHNEQFF.

This rearrangement joins TRBV5-1 to TRBJ1-2; possibly TRBD1 for D (5 bases). Looked up from germline, CDR1 is SGHRS and CDR2 is YFSETQ. This CDR3 contains 14 residues. With 0 bases removed from V and 6 bases from J, the gap between germline ends came to 12 bases. This chain's CDR3 is CASSLGRGTDGYTF. CDR3 nucleotide sequence: TGCGCCAGCAGCTTGGGTCGGGGGACGGATGGCTACACCTTC. Looking up the rest from reference TRBV5-1 and TRBJ1-2 gives the full variable domain: KAGVTQTPRYLIKTRGQQVTLSCSPISGHRSVSWYQQTPGQGLQFLFEYFSETQRNKGNFPGRFSGRQFSNSRSEMNVSTLELGDSALYLCASSLGRGTDGYTFGSGTRLTVV.

The rearrangement uses TRBV4-1 and TRBJ2-1, with TRBD2 matching over 7 bases. CDR3 length: 16 residues. The germline CDR1 and CDR2 sequences are MGHRA and YSYEKL. The V and J ends lost 5 bases and 4 bases, in that order; junction bases with no gene match: 11. DNA of the CDR3: TGCGCCAGCAGCACAGCAGGGCGGGAGCCTTACAATGAGCAGTTCTTC. This gives the protein CASSTAGREPYNEQFF.

The chain links TRBV4-1 to TRBJ2-3; 13 nucleotides match TRBD2. Trimming at V came to 5 bases and at J to 2 bases, leaving 4 bases not matched to a gene. Germline CDR1 reads MGHRA; CDR2 reads YSYEKL. CDR3 length: 16 residues. The CDR3 sequence: CASSSLAGGATDTQYF. The CDR3 DNA reads TGCGCCAGCAGCTCACTAGCGGGGGGGGCCACAGATACGCAGTATTTT.

Only a few counts were recorded for this clonotype. An end of the junction differs from the germline gene, which may be a read error. The chain combines TRBV5-6 with TRBJ1-1; D unclear. Germline values: CDR1 SGHDT, CDR2 YYEEEE. The CDR3 extends over 12 amino acids. CDR3 amino acids: CASSPSWSASVF. The CDR3 DNA reads TGTGCCAGCAGCCCCTCCTGGAGTGCGTCGGTCTTT.

V is TRBV20-1 and J is TRBJ2-2; 7 bases are a match to TRBD2. The J segment lost 0 bases and the V segment lost 3 bases, leaving 10 bases of the junction unmatched. Germline CDR1 reads DFQATT; CDR2 reads SNEGSKA (reference sequence). This CDR3 is 17 amino acids long. This chain's CDR3 is CSARPPSSGPNTGELFF. Here the CDR3 DNA reads TGCAGTGCTAGGCCCCCATCTAGCGGCCCGAACACCGGGGAGCTGTTTTTT.

The chain uses TRBV28 and TRBJ1-5, with 8 bases fitting TRBD1. The CDR3 is made up of 18 amino acids. J lost 3 bases, V lost 2 bases, and 12 bases had no gene match. Germline CDR1 reads MDHEN; CDR2 reads SYDVKM. The DNA of the CDR3 is TGTGCCAGCAGTTTACGGCCCGGGACAGGCAGACTCAATCAGCCCCAGCATTTT. This gives the protein CASSLRPGTGRLNQPQHF.

This clonotype was counted a few times. The genes are TRBV11-2 and TRBJ1-1; weak D call: TRBD1 (5 bases). V was shortened by 5 bases and J by 12 bases, with 16 bases between the two germline ends. The CDR3 is 12 amino acids. Germline V gene data show CDR1 as SGHAT and CDR2 as FQNNGV. Here the CDR3 reads CASSKGTAPSFF. CDR3 sequence (DNA): TGTGCCAGCAGCAAGGGGACCGCTCCGTCTTTCTTT.

This clonotype was picked up a small number of times. The chain links TRBV28 to TRBJ1-3; no reliable D call. The CDR3 runs to 15 residues. Looked up from germline, CDR1 is MDHEN and CDR2 is SYDVKM. The germline V and J ends were trimmed by 7 bases and 0 bases, with 13 bases remaining between them. The CDR3 bases are TGTGCCAGCATTTCTGGGTCCCTCTCTGGAAACACCATATATTTT. It codes for CASISGSLSGNTIYF.

This CDR3 is CSAVLEQGSSPLHF. Written as DNA, the CDR3 is TGCAGCGCAGTGCTAGAGCAGGGTAGTTCACCCCTCCACTTT. This chain connects TRBV20-1 to TRBJ1-6, with D possibly being TRBD1 (5 bases). Germline CDR1 is DFQATT and CDR2 is SNEGSKA (reference sequence). This CDR3 has 14 amino acids.

This clonotype was seen more than once but under ten times. The chain uses TRBV24-1 and TRBJ1-4; D gene uncertain. Germline-derived CDR1 and CDR2 are KGHDR and SFDVKD. There are 12 residues in the CDR3. The germline V and J ends were trimmed by 4 bases and 8 bases, with 7 bases remaining between them. The CDR3 coding sequence is TGTGCCACCAGTGACCCCGGGGAAAAACTGTTTTTT. Protein sequence: CATSDPGEKLFF.

The rearrangement joins TRBV5-1 to TRBJ1-5; no clear D. Germline V gene sequence: CDR1 SGHRS, CDR2 YFSETQ. Trimming shortened V by 0 bases and J by 2 bases, and 9 bases separated the two germline ends. The length of the CDR3 is 15 residues. The chain's CDR3 is CASSLVAGGNQPQHF. As DNA, the CDR3 is TGCGCCAGCAGCTTGGTCGCAGGCGGCAATCAGCCCCAGCATTTT.

This clonotype was seen a few times. CDR3 nucleotide sequence: TGTGCCAGCAGCTTGGGGGACCAGAACACCGGGGAGCTGTTTTTT. Residues: CASSLGDQNTGELFF. This chain links TRBV7-2 with TRBJ2-2; tentatively, D is TRBD1 or TRBD2 (5 bases each). Trimming left V 3 bases short and J 1 base short, with 9 bases between. This CDR3 region has 15 residues. Per the germline V gene, CDR1 is SGHTA and CDR2 is FQGNSA. Supplemented by reference TRBV7-2 and TRBJ2-2, the full variable domain reads GAGVSQSPSNKVTEKGKDVELRCDPISGHTALYWYRQSLGQGLEFLIYFQGNSAPDKSGLPSDRFSAERTGGSVSTLTIQRTQQEDSAVYLCASSLGDQNTGELFFGEGSRLTVL.

V is TRBV7-6 and J is TRBJ2-1; 10 bases fit TRBD1. Looked up from germline, CDR1 is SGHVS and CDR2 is FNYEAQ. The trim removed 5 bases at V and 4 bases at J, leaving 5 bases unmatched. This CDR3 region has 15 residues. CDR3 in DNA: TGTGCCAGCAGCAGACAGGGGGCTAATTACAATGAGCAGTTCTTC. It specifies CASSRQGANYNEQFF.

This clonotype has only a few counts. The V and J genes are TRBV3-1 and TRBJ2-5, with 7 bases lining up with TRBD2. Germline V gene sequence: CDR1 LGHDT, CDR2 YNNKEL (reference sequence). After removal of 0 bases from V and 5 bases from J, the junction contained 12 bases not matched to a gene. The CDR3 loop spans 17 amino acids. As DNA, the CDR3 is TGTGCCAGCAGCCAAGATCTGTGGGAGGGGAGTGCGGAGACCCAGTACTTC. Its protein product is CASSQDLWEGSAETQYF.

This clonotype was recorded a few times. The chain links TRBV28 to TRBJ2-5; D unresolved. CDR3 length equals 11 residues. Germline loops: CDR1 MDHEN, CDR2 SYDVKM. Trimming removed 6 bases at V and 7 bases at J, with 9 bases between. DNA for the CDR3: TGTGCCAGCAGCCGAGTGGGGACCCAGTACTTC. Translation gives CASSRVGTQYF.

The chain combines TRBV7-2 with TRBJ2-3; the match to TRBD2 covers 12 bases. This CDR3 comprises 15 residues. The trim removed 6 bases at V and 3 bases at J, leaving 4 bases unmatched. Germline loops: CDR1 SGHTA, CDR2 FQGNSA. As DNA, the CDR3 is TGTGCCAGCAGACAAGGACTAGCGGGGACAGATACGCAGTATTTT. Protein: CASRQGLAGTDTQYF.

The rearrangement joins TRBV25-1 to TRBJ2-7; tentatively, D is TRBD1 (6 bases). Germline V lookup: CDR1 MGHDK, CDR2 SYGVNS. Trimming pared 3 bases from V and 3 bases from J, leaving 15 bases between. This CDR3 contains 15 residues. The CDR3 loop is CASSEQGRGNYEQYF. The CDR3 DNA reads TGTGCCAGCAGTGAGCAGGGCAGGGGAAACTACGAGCAGTACTTC.

The genes are TRBV5-1 and TRBJ2-3; 9 nucleotides line up with TRBD2. V shed 8 bases and J 0 bases; nucleotides not matched to a gene: 13. Germline V gene data show CDR1 as SGHRS and CDR2 as YFSETQ. The CDR3 extends over 17 amino acids. CDR3 loop: CASRRSGRIYSTDTQYF. CDR3 coding DNA: TGCGCCAGTCGACGAAGCGGGAGGATCTATAGCACAGATACGCAGTATTTT.

J is TRBJ2-2 and V is TRBV29-1; TRBD1 might be the D (5 bases). Germline assignment: CDR1 SQVTM and CDR2 ANQGSEA. This CDR3 comprises 13 residues. Trimming removed 3 bases from V and 2 bases from J, with 7 bases in between. CDR3 coding DNA: TGCAGCGTTGAGGACATAAACACCGGGGAGCTGTTTTTT. It is translated as CSVEDINTGELFF.

V gene TRBV20-1 combines with J gene TRBJ2-7, with D possibly matching TRBD2 (7 bases). V was pared by 0 bases and J by 6 bases, with 15 bases between. Per germline, CDR1 DFQATT and CDR2 SNEGSKA (reference sequence). The CDR3 contains 14 residues. The CDR3 DNA is TGCAGTGCTAGAGATCCCGGGGGGCCTGGCGAGCAGTACTTC. Its protein product is CSARDPGGPGEQYF.

Ten or more counts support this clonotype. The rearrangement joins TRBV12-3 or TRBV12-4 to TRBJ1-4, with 11 bases identical to TRBD1. CDR3 length equals 18 residues. The junction had 10 bases not matched to a gene; V was cut back by 4 bases and J by 3 bases. The CDR3 DNA reads TGTGCCAGCAGTTGGACAGGGGGCGCCTCTCTATCTAATGAAAAACTGTTTTTT. Translated, it gives CASSWTGGASLSNEKLFF.

This clonotype turned up a few times. The chain carries TRBV6-2 or TRBV6-3 and TRBJ1-2, with D possibly TRBD1 on 5 matching bases. Germline loops: CDR1 MNHEY, CDR2 SVGEGT. The length of the CDR3 is 15 residues. Trimming stripped 0 bases from V and 4 bases from J, with 12 bases between. CDR3 nucleotide sequence: TGTGCCAGCAGTTACTCGACCGGGACCGGCTATGGCTACACCTTC. Translation: CASSYSTGTGYGYTF.

The table lists this clonotype with a few counts. The chain employs TRBV10-3 and TRBJ1-2; 7 bases are shared with TRBD1. Germline CDR1 reads ENHRY; CDR2 reads SYGVKD. J lost 2 bases, V lost 7 bases, and 13 bases had no gene match. This CDR3 is built from 16 residues. CDR3 residues: CAIKFSGGRSNYGYTF. DNA for the CDR3: TGTGCCATCAAATTCTCAGGGGGAAGATCCAACTATGGCTACACCTTC.

This clonotype has ten or more counts. The chain joins TRBV10-3 to TRBJ1-2, with TRBD1 matching 12 bases. The V gene's germline CDR1 is ENHRY and CDR2 SYGVKD. The CDR3 runs 13 residues. Trimming removed 6 bases from V and 7 bases from J; junction bases left unmatched: 3. CDR3: CAISRDRGPGYTF. The CDR3 nucleotides read TGTGCCATCAGCAGGGACAGGGGGCCTGGCTACACCTTC.

V is TRBV27 and J is TRBJ2-7, with D possibly being TRBD2 (5 bases). The V gene lost 7 bases and the J gene lost 3 bases, with 16 bases spanning the gap. Germline-derived CDR1 and CDR2 are MNHEY and SMNVEV (reference sequence). The CDR3 length is 14 residues. The CDR3: CASKVSGENYEQYF. CDR3 DNA: TGTGCCAGCAAGGTCAGCGGCGAGAACTACGAGCAGTACTTC.

This clonotype has a count of ten or more. V and J are TRBV5-1 and TRBJ1-1, with TRBD1 matching over 11 bases. V lost 4 bases, J lost 10 bases, and 3 bases stayed unmatched. Germline CDR1 reads SGHRS; CDR2 reads YFSETQ. CDR3 length: 12 amino acids. DNA for the CDR3: TGCGCCAGCAGCACTGGACAGGGGGCAGCTTTCTTT. Translation: CASSTGQGAAFF. Filled out from reference TRBV5-1 and TRBJ1-1, the complete variable domain reads KAGVTQTPRYLIKTRGQQVTLSCSPISGHRSVSWYQQTPGQGLQFLFEYFSETQRNKGNFPGRFSGRQFSNSRSEMNVSTLELGDSALYLCASSTGQGAAFFGQGTRLTVV.

The gene calls are TRBV5-1 and TRBJ1-2; tentative D call: TRBD1 (6 bases). CDR3 length: 17 residues. Trimming cost V 4 bases and J 3 bases, with 22 bases left between them. The V gene's germline CDR1 is SGHRS and CDR2 YFSETQ. The CDR3 coding sequence is TGCGCCAGCAGCCAGTGGACGGACAGCTCGGGGGACTATGGCTACACCTTC. This translates into CASSQWTDSSGDYGYTF.